This note documents a single T cell receptor (beta chain) sequence. This table comes from immunoSEQ multiplex PCR, and its TCRdb copy is limited to in-frame clones, with some not included. In the table there are over 200,000 clones, about 85% of which are singletons. All enrollees were about 18 to 100 years old and from fewer than 25 US areas. Each participant's cohort was designated according to participant-reported clinical history. Recovered participants had two consecutive negative NP/OP PCR tests, healthcare professional clearance, or symptom resolution. The data stem from a study of blood T cell repertoires in COVID-19. Whole-study context: T cells, B-cell-depleted T cells, or PBMCs provided the cDNA or gDNA that served as material.

V lost 5 bases and J lost 4; bases outside the gene matches: 10. The germline V gene encodes CDR1 GTSNPN and CDR2 SVGIG (reference sequence). The CDR3 totals 14 residues. The sequence was obtained from a man aged 30 to 45 who had recovered from COVID-19. This chain connects TRBV30 to TRBJ1-2; 7 bases align to TRBD1. Material: PBMCs or T cells enriched from blood (not recorded which). CDR3 sequence reads: CAWGTGAGGYGYTF. The CDR3 nucleotides are TGTGCCTGGGGAACAGGGGCTGGAGGCTATGGCTACACCTTC.